The present T cell receptor beta chain was sequenced within a study of T cell responses to AZD1222 COVID-19 vaccine. CDR3 length: 13 amino acids. Germline lookup yields CDR1 SNHLY and CDR2 FYNNEI. V was pared by 4 bases and J by 4 bases, with 8 bases between. Overall study findings and caveats: Within unmutated variant regions lay the reported targets of nearly half of spike-specific TCRs.

In this sample, this clone turned up a few times. Its specificity is not known. Measured with immunoSEQ multiplex PCR; TCRdb has only the in-frame clones, and not every one. Of around 180,000 clones in the sample, approximately 90% are singletons; the top ten hold 5% to 7.5%. The chain couples TRBV2 to TRBJ1-5, with D hard to call. The sequencing here drew on peripheral blood, taken on day 0 of AZD1222 vaccination. The TCR comes from an adult in good health. As DNA, the CDR3 is TGTGCCAGCAGTGCAGAGAGAAATCAGCCCCAGCATTTT. Translating gives CASSAERNQPQHF.